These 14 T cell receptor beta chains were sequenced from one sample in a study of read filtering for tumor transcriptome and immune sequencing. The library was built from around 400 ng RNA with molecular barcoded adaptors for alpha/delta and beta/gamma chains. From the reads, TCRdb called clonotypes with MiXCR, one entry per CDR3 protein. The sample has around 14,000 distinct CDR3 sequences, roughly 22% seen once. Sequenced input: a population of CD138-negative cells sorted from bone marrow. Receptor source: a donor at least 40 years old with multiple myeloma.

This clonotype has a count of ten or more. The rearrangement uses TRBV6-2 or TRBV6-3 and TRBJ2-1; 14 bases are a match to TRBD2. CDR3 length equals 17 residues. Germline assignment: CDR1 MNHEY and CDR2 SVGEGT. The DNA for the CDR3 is TGTGAACGCCATGAGACTAGCGGGAGGGGGCCCTACAATGAGCAGTTCTTC. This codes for CERHETSGRGPYNEQFF.

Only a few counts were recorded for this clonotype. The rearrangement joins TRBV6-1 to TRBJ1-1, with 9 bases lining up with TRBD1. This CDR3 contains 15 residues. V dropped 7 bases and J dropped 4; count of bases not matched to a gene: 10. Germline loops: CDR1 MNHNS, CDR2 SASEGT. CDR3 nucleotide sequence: TGTGCCAGCAACGACAGGGGGGCGTTGGCCACTGAAGCTTTCTTT. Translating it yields CASNDRGALATEAFF.

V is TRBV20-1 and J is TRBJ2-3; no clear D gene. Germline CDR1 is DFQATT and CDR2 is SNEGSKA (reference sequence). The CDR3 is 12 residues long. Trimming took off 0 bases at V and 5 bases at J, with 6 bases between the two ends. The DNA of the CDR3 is TGCAGTGCTAGAGATCAAGGAGATACGCAGTATTTT. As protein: CSARDQGDTQYF.

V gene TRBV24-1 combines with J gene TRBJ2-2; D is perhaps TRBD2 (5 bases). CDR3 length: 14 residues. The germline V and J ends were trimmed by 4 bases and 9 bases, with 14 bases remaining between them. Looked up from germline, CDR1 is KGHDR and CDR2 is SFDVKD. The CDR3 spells CATSDDLATRELFF. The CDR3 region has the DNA TGTGCCACCAGTGACGACCTAGCAACCCGGGAGCTGTTTTTT.

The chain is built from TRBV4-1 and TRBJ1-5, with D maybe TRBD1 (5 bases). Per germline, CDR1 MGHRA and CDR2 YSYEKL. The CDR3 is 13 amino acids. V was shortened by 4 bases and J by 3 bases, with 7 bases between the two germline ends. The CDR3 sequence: CASSRQFNQPQHF. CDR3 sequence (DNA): TGCGCCAGCAGCCGACAGTTCAATCAGCCCCAGCATTTT.

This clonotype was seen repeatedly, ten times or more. CDR3 nucleotide sequence: TGTGCCAGCAGCTTATCGACAGGTAACAATGAGCAGTTCTTC. It translates to CASSLSTGNNEQFF. This chain joins TRBV7-2 and TRBJ2-1; D might be TRBD1 (6 bases). V was shortened by 2 bases and J by 5 bases, with 10 bases between the two germline ends. The germline V gene has CDR1 SGHTA and CDR2 FQGNSA. The CDR3 is made up of 14 amino acids.

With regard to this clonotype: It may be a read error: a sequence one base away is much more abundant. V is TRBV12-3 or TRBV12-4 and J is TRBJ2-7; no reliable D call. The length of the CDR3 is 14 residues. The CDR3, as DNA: TGTGCCAGCAGTCACGGATTTTCCTCCTACGGGCAGTACTTC. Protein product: CASSHGFSSYGQYF.

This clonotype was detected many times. The CDR3 bases are TGCAGCGCGACAGGGAACACTGAAGCTTTCTTT. Encoded protein: CSATGNTEAFF. The genes are TRBV29-1 and TRBJ1-1, with D possibly TRBD1 on 6 matching bases. Looked up from germline, CDR1 is SQVTM and CDR2 is ANQGSEA. This CDR3 region has 11 residues. Trimming left V 7 bases short and J 1 base short, with 7 bases between.

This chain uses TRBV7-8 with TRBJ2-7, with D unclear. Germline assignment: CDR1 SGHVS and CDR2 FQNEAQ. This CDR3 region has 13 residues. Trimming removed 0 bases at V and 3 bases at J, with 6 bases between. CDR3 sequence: CASSLAKDYEQYF. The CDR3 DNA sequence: TGTGCCAGCAGCTTAGCCAAGGACTACGAGCAGTACTTC.

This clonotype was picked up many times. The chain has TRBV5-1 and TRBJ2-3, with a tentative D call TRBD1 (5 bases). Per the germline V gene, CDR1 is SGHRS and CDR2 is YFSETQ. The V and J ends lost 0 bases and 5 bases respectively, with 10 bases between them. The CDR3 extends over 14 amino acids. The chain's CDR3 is CASSLEGNGDTQYF. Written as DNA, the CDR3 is TGCGCCAGCAGCTTGGAGGGGAACGGAGATACGCAGTATTTT.

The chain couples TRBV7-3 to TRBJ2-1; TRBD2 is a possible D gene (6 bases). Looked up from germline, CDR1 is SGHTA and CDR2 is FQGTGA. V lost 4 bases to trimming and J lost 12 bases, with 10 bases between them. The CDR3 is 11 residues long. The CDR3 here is CASSSDGRQFF. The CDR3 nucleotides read TGTGCCAGCAGCTCAGACGGGAGGCAGTTCTTC.

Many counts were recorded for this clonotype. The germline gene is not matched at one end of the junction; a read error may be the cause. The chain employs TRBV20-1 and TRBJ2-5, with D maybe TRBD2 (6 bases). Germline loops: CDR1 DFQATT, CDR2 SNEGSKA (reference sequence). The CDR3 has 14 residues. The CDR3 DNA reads TGCAGTGCTGGGGGGTTCAGTACCCAAGGGACCCAGTACTTC. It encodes CSAGGFSTQGTQYF.

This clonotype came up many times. The CDR3 sequence is CASSQDRLAGRKYEQYF. The CDR3 DNA reads as TGCGCCAGCAGCCAAGATCGACTAGCGGGGAGGAAATACGAGCAGTACTTC. The gene calls are TRBV4-1 and TRBJ2-7, with 11 bases matching TRBD2. CDR3 size: 17 residues. The V gene end was trimmed by 0 bases and the J gene end by 4 bases; junction bases not matched to a gene: 8. CDR1 and CDR2 (germline): MGHRA, YSYEKL.

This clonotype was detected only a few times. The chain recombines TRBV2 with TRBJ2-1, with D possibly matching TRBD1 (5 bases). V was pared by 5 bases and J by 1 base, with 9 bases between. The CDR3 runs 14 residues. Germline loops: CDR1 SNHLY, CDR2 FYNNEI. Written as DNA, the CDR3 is TGTGCCAGCAGTTGGTCAGGGTCCTACAATGAGCAGTTCTTC. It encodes CASSWSGSYNEQFF.